This entry describes one T cell receptor (beta chain). Its antigen is still unknown. Using immunoSEQ multiplex PCR, the repertoire was profiled, and TCRdb retains in-frame clones only, with some absent. This sample has 24,000 or so clones; approximately 80% occur once, and the top ten carry 15% to 20%. This CDR3 comprises 14 residues. V lost 7 bases and J lost 0, with 11 bases in between. Per germline, CDR1 ENHRY and CDR2 SYGVKD. Brentuximab vedotin exposure varied among the patients, all of whom had relapsed after autologous stem cell transplantation. The record originates from a study of PD-1 blockade in classical Hodgkin lymphoma. Findings of the study overall: Baseline diversity in complete responders resembled that of newly diagnosed patients.

The sequenced sample was peripheral blood mononuclear cells (PBMCs), obtained before the second cycle of nivolumab. The chain employs TRBV10-3 and TRBJ2-3; a weak D match, TRBD2 (6 bases). The receptor was isolated from a human donor with classical Hodgkin lymphoma. The CDR3 region has the DNA TGTGCCATCACCCGAAGCGGGAGCACAGATACGCAGTATTTT. Its translation is CAITRSGSTDTQYF.